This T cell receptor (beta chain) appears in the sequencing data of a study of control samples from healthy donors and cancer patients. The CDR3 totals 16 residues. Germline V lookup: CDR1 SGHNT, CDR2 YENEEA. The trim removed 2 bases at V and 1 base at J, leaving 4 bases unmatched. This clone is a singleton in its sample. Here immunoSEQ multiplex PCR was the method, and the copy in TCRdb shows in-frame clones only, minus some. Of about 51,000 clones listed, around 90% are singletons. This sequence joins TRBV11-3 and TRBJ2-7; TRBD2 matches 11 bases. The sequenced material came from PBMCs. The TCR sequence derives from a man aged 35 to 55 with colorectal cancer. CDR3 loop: CASSLRGLAVSYEQYF. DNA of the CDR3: TGTGCCAGCAGCTTAAGGGGACTAGCGGTGTCCTACGAGCAGTACTTC.